Listed below are T cell receptor beta chains from one sample, sequenced in a study of blood T cell repertoires in COVID-19. Some clones are missing from TCRdb's copy, which holds only in-frame ones; the method was immunoSEQ multiplex PCR. The sample contains roughly 200,000 clones, approximately 90% of which appear only once. Sequenced material: PBMCs or T cells enriched from blood (not recorded which). These receptors all stem from a man aged 25-45 years who had recovered from COVID-19. The CDR3 runs from the conserved cysteine through the conserved F or W. A D gene is named only where the DNA matches it firmly. Size values are once, few and many counts, or a class for expanded clones, and some rows have none.

>14|TRBD2|TRBJ2-7|.|TRBV11-1
TGTGCCAGCAGCTACGGGAGGGCGGGATACGAGCAGTACTTC
CASSYGRAGYEQYF
>13|.|TRBJ1-2|.|TRBV10-3
TGTGCCATCAGTGAAGGACGGGAAAGGGGCTACACCTTC
CAISEGRERGYTF
>15|.|TRBJ1-1|.|TRBV11-2
TGTGCCAGCAGCCGCGCGGGAACGGGGCGATATGAAGCTTTCTTT
CASSRAGTGRYEAFF
>16|.|TRBJ2-7|.|TRBV25-1
TGTGCCAGCAGTGAATATCCTGGGGCAGGTCCCTACGAGCAGTACTTC
CASSEYPGAGPYEQYF
>15|.|TRBJ1-1|.|TRBV18
TGTGCCAGCTCACCACCCACAAGAGGGAACACTGAAGCTTTCTTT
CASSPPTRGNTEAFF
>13|.|TRBJ2-7|.|TRBV12-3/TRBV12-4
TGTGCCAGCAGTTCCGGTCGATCCTACGAGCAGTACTTC
CASSSGRSYEQYF
>15|.|TRBJ1-6|.|TRBV5-4
TGTGCCAGCAGCTCCCTTCTGACTAATAATTCACCCCTCCACTTT
CASSSLLTNNSPLHF
>16|TRBD1|TRBJ2-3|.|TRBV27
TGTGCCAGCAGTTTTTGGGGCAGGGGGAGCACAGATACGCAGTATTTT
CASSFWGRGSTDTQYF
>15|.|TRBJ1-2|.|TRBV4-1
TGCGCCAGCAGCCCAAGAGGCGGGGGGACTTACGGCTACACCTTC
CASSPRGGGTYGYTF
>13|TRBD2|TRBJ2-1|.|TRBV30
TGTGCCTGGAGTTTGACTAGCGGGAGACGGAGGTTCTTC
CAWSLTSGRRRFF
>16|TRBD1|TRBJ1-1|.|TRBV5-1
TGCGCCAGCCGAAGCTCTGGGACCGGGACAGGGTCTGAAGCTTTCTTT
CASRSSGTGTGSEAFF
>15|.|TRBJ1-6|.|TRBV7-8
TGTGCCAGCAGCTTAGGGGCAGTTTCAAATTCACCCCTCCACTTT
CASSLGAVSNSPLHF
>14|TRBD1|TRBJ1-2|.|TRBV6-2/TRBV6-3
TGTGCCAGCAGTTACGACGCGACAGGGGAAGGCTACACCTTC
CASSYDATGEGYTF
>15|TRBD1|TRBJ2-5|once|TRBV7-9
TGTGCCAGCAGCGCGGGACAGGGGGTAGAGGAGACCCAGTACTTC
CASSAGQGVEETQYF
>16|.|TRBJ2-4|.|TRBV10-1
TGCGCCAGCAGCGATTCCTATAGTGAAGCCAAAAACATTCAGTACTTC
CASSDSYSEAKNIQYF
>21|TRBD2|TRBJ2-3|.|TRBV27
TGTGCCAGCAGGGGAGATCCGGGACTAGCGGGGCGAAAGACTAGCACAGATACGCAGTATTTT
CASRGDPGLAGRKTSTDTQYF
>16|.|TRBJ2-4|once|TRBV4-1
TGCGCCAGCAGCCAAGAAGGACGGGGTTCCAAAAACATTCAGTACTTC
CASSQEGRGSKNIQYF
>14|.|TRBJ2-5|.|TRBV19
TGTGCCAGTAGTATAGGCCCTAGAGGGGAGACCCAGTACTTC
CASSIGPRGETQYF
>16|.|TRBJ1-1|.|TRBV5-1
TGCGCCAGCAGCTCCGGGGATTTAATAGGGAACACTGAAGCTTTCTTT
CASSSGDLIGNTEAFF
>17|TRBD1|TRBJ2-7|.|TRBV13
TGTGCCAGCAGCTTAAATGAGGGGACAGACAACTCCTACGAGCAGTACTTC
CASSLNEGTDNSYEQYF
>14|.|TRBJ1-2|once|TRBV27
TGTGCCAGCAGGGCTCCCGGGGAACGCTATGGCTACACCTTC
CASRAPGERYGYTF
>16|TRBD1|TRBJ1-5|.|TRBV19
TGTGCCAGTACCATTGAAGGGGGACAGGGGGGCCAGCCCCAGCATTTT
CASTIEGGQGGQPQHF
>19|.|TRBJ2-7|once|TRBV4-1
TGCGCCAGCAGCCAAGTGATAGCCAGAAAAGAGCCCTCGAAGTACGAGCAGTACTTC
CASSQVIARKEPSKYEQYF
>15|TRBD1|TRBJ2-7|.|TRBV27
TGTGCCAGCAGCAGAGCGACAGGGTCTCGCTACGAGCAGTACTTC
CASSRATGSRYEQYF
>14|.|TRBJ1-5|.|TRBV11-2
TGTGCCAGCAGCTTAGCAGGGGATGGTCAGCCCCAGCATTTT
CASSLAGDGQPQHF
>16|TRBD2|TRBJ2-4|.|TRBV7-2
TGTGCCAGCAGCTTACCCGGGACTAGCGGGAAAAACATTCAGTACTTC
CASSLPGTSGKNIQYF
>16|TRBD2|TRBJ2-5|.|TRBV13
TGTGCCAGCAGCCGGCGGACTAGCGGGGGCCAAGAGACCCAGTACTTC
CASSRRTSGGQETQYF
>15|TRBD1|TRBJ1-6|.|TRBV7-9
TGTGCCAGCAGCTCCGGACAGGGTCGAGATTCACCCCTCCACTTT
CASSSGQGRDSPLHF
>15|.|TRBJ1-5|.|TRBV28
TGTGCCAGCAGTTTTTCTCAGGTTAGCAATCAGCCCCAGCATTTT
CASSFSQVSNQPQHF
>15|TRBD1|TRBJ2-1|.|TRBV5-1
TGCGCCAGCAGCGACGGGACAGCTGACTACAATGAGCAGTTCTTC
CASSDGTADYNEQFF
>15|.|TRBJ1-5|.|TRBV19
TGTGCCACCGCCTATGGGCGGACAGAACATCGGCCCCAGCATTTT
CATAYGRTEHRPQHF
>13|.|TRBJ1-6|.|TRBV10-3
TGTGCCATCACGCAGGGCCCAAATTCACCCCTCCACTTT
CAITQGPNSPLHF
>15|TRBD1|TRBJ1-6|.|TRBV7-2
TGTGCCAGCAGCTCAGAGACAGGGAAGAATTCACCCCTCCACTTT
CASSSETGKNSPLHF
>16|TRBD2|TRBJ2-7|.|TRBV7-2
TGTGCCAGCAGCCGCATACTAGCGGGAGAGGCCTACGAGCAGTACTTC
CASSRILAGEAYEQYF
>14|TRBD1|TRBJ1-5|.|TRBV19
TGTGCCAGTAGTATTGGGACAGGGAATCAGCCCCAGCATTTT
CASSIGTGNQPQHF